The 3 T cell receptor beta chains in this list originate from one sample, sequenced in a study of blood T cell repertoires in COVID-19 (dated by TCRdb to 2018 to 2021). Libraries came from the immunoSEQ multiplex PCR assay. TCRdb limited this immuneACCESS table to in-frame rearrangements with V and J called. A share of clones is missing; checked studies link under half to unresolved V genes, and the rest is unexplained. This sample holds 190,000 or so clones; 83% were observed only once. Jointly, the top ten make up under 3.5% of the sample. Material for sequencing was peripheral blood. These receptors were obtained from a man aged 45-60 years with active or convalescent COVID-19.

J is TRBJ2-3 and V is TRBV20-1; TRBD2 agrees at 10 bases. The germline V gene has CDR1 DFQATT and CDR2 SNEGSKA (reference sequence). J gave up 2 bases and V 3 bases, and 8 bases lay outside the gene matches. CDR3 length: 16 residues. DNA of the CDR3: TGCAGTGCTAGTGAGGTAGCGGGGGGCGACACAGATACGCAGTATTTT. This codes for CSASEVAGGDTDTQYF.

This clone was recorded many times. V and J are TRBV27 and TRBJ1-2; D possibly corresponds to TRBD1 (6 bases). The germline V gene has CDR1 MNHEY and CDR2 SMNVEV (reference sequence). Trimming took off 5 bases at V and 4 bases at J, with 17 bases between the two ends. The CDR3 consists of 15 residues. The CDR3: CASSPWTETGYGYTF. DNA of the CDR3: TGTGCCAGCAGTCCCTGGACAGAAACAGGCTATGGCTACACCTTC.

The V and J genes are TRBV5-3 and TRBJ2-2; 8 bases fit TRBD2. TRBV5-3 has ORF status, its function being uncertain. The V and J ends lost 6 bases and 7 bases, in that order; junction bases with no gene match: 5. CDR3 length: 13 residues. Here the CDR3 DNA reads TGTGCCAGAACCCAAAGCGGGGGCGGGGAGCTGTTTTTT. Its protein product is CARTQSGGGELFF.